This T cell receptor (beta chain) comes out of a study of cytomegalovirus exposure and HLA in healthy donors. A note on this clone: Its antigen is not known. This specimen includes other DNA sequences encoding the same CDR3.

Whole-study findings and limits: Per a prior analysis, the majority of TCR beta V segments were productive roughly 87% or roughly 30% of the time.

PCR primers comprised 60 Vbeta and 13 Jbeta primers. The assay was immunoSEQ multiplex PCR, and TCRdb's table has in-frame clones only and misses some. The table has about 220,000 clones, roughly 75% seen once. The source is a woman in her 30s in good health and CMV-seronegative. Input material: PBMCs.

CDR3 residues: CASSAGTSTDTQYF. In nucleotides, the CDR3 is TGTGCCAGCAGCGCCGGGACTTCAACAGATACGCAGTATTTT. V gene TRBV9 combines with J gene TRBJ2-3; a possible D gene is TRBD2 (6 bases). There are 14 residues in the CDR3. CDR1 and CDR2 (germline): SGDLS, YYNGEE. V lost 3 bases, J lost 3 bases, and 11 bases lay in between.